Below, 4 T cell receptor beta chains from the same sample are listed, as sequenced in a study of T cell responses to AZD1222 COVID-19 vaccine. Generated by immunoSEQ multiplex PCR, the TCRdb table keeps only in-frame clones and is missing some. This sample has approximately 210,000 clones, with 80% to 95% found just once. The sequenced sample was peripheral blood, obtained 28 days after the second AZD1222 dose. All receptors come from an adult who received the AZD1222 COVID-19 vaccine.

This clone was detected only once. In nucleotides, the CDR3 is TGCGCCAGCAGCTTGGTTGGGTTGAGCAATCAGCCCCAGCATTTT. It yields the protein CASSLVGLSNQPQHF. V is TRBV5-1 and J is TRBJ1-5, with D unclear. The V end was cut by 0 bases, the J end by 1 base, with 8 bases between. Germline CDR1 and CDR2: SGHRS and YFSETQ. The CDR3 length is 15 residues. Looking up the rest from reference TRBV5-1 and TRBJ1-5 gives the full variable domain: KAGVTQTPRYLIKTRGQQVTLSCSPISGHRSVSWYQQTPGQGLQFLFEYFSETQRNKGNFPGRFSGRQFSNSRSEMNVSTLELGDSALYLCASSLVGLSNQPQHFGDGTRLSIL.

This sequence joins TRBV9 and TRBJ2-2; D ambiguous. There are 15 residues in the CDR3. Trimming took off 0 bases at V and 1 base at J, with 7 bases between the two ends. The V gene's germline CDR1 is SGDLS and CDR2 YYNGEE. CDR3 protein: CASSVEGLNTGELFF. The CDR3 nucleotides are TGTGCCAGCAGCGTAGAAGGATTGAACACCGGGGAGCTGTTTTTT.

The chain uses TRBV28 and TRBJ1-1, with D unresolved. Germline lookup yields CDR1 MDHEN and CDR2 SYDVKM. The CDR3 runs 13 residues. V was trimmed by 7 bases and J by 0 bases, leaving 9 bases between them. CDR3: CASNPDMNTEAFF. CDR3 nucleotide sequence: TGTGCCAGCAATCCCGACATGAACACTGAAGCTTTCTTT. Full variable domain (outside the CDR3, taken from reference TRBV28 and TRBJ1-1): DVKVTQSSRYLVKRTGEKVFLECVQDMDHENMFWYRQDPGLGLRLIYFSYDVKMKEKGDIPEGYSVSREKKERFSLILESASTNQTSMYLCASNPDMNTEAFFGQGTRLTVV.

The chain's CDR3 is CASSLPRGVYGYTF. The CDR3 DNA sequence: TGTGCCAGCAGCTTGCCCCGGGGGGTCTATGGCTACACCTTC. The V and J genes are TRBV7-2 and TRBJ1-2, with D possibly TRBD1 on 5 matching bases. The CDR3 loop spans 14 amino acids. CDR1 and CDR2 (germline): SGHTA, FQGNSA. V was cut by 3 bases and J by 4 bases, with 12 bases left in between.